The present entry profiles one T cell receptor (beta chain) with its context. Its cognate antigen is unknown. This sample was taken from a study of response to subunit inactivated influenza vaccine. The CDR3 contains 17 residues. Trimming took off 0 bases at V and 7 bases at J, with 17 bases between the two ends. CDR1 is SGHKS, CDR2 YYEKEE, per germline (reference sequence). Whole-study findings and limits: That few new T cells are recruited by each seasonal influenza vaccination was the authors' suggestion.

Via MiXCR, TCRdb re-called the RT-PCR reads, giving one row per CDR3 protein. The sample lists hundreds of thousands of distinct CDR3 sequences, around a sixth seen once, with roughly 11% in the top ten. The V call is TRBV5-5, the J call TRBJ1-6, with D tentatively TRBD1 (6 bases). This sample comprised PBMCs from blood, obtained 5 days after vaccination. This TCR derives from a man aged 50-60 years who received an inactivated influenza vaccine. The CDR3 DNA reads as TGTGCCAGCAGCTTGGCCCTAGGGGGACGAGGAAATTCACCCCTCCACTTT. Its protein is CASSLALGGRGNSPLHF.